What follows is one T cell receptor beta chain and its context. This clonotype was picked up a small number of times. Its antigen is not yet known. No much larger clone exists at a distance of one base, and base qualities are not known. CDR1 and CDR2 are drawn from the germline V gene: SGDLS, YYNGEE. V is cut by 4 bases and J by 5 bases, and the space between the germline ends is 12 bases. Taken from cysteine to phenylalanine, the CDR3 has 14 residues. Left in the record is the CDR3 DNA by itself, 42 bases read in frame from the first base. Library preparation used PCR. The run used a NextSeq 500. Bulk TCR libraries were made following a previously described method, with the TCR primers given in Table S5. The Qiagen AllPrep DNA/RNA kit was used to purify total RNA. Reads from multiple sequencing runs of the same library were pooled before analysis. In the authors' own workflow: Reads were retained only if the reads had an exact TCR constant sequence, and the retained reads were trimmed to 150 nt and grouped according to their 12-nt molecular barcodes. Reads in each barcode group were sub-clustered using a 15% Levenshtein threshold, and a quality-weighted consensus sequence was built for each RNA molecule. Non-functional sequences were discarded, and so were lower-count sequences lying one edit away from another sequence. Based on a fit of two negative binomial distributions, barcode sub-clusters having less than 20% of the maximum read count were discarded. Through fastp at Q25 and MiXCR, TCRdb rebuilt clones from the public reads, retaining in-frame beta chains. Entries that share a CDR3 protein sequence are merged under the most common genes and DNA. The V and J calls and clone size are TCRdb's, not the authors'. In this sample the table shows nearly 55,000 distinct CDR3 sequences, approximately 40% of which occur a single time. The ten most abundant clones make up 3.8% of the sample.

These data are taken from a study of molecular identifiers for immune sequencing clone quantification (dated by TCRdb to between 2017 and 2018). Regarding the study in general: In a replicate experiment, RNA from roughly 20,000 or 100,000 naive CD8 T cells was split into five aliquots, four of which were sequenced. CD8 T cells were used in a methods study to benchmark molecular-identifier clustering-based TCR repertoire sequencing (MIDCIRS) and TCR RNA copy counting.

Study-wide findings and limitations: In CMV-specific effector cells, clones with more than 20 RNA copies contained over 99% of molecules, whereas in naive cells such clones contained under 1% of molecules. When barcode sub-clustering was not used, chimeric consensus sequences inflated TCR diversity, with chimeras reaching as high as 47%. Even against a background of 750,000 to 1,000,000 naive CD8 T cells, spiked-in Jurkat TCR RNA amounting to a single cell's worth was reported to be detectable. Naive libraries contained spiked-in Jurkat TCR RNA (10 copies' worth), which is not part of the donor repertoire. The sizes of highly expanded clones could end up underestimated when identical TCR molecules share a barcode. Modeling indicated approximately 3.2 TCR RNA copies recovered per cell, compared with 7.5 to 10 by digital PCR, which implies a capture efficiency of about 31%.

Libraries of naive CD8 T cells were built from anywhere between roughly 18,000 and 1,000,000 sorted cells, with 10%, 30% or 50% of the purified RNA used. On a BD FACSAria II, naive CD8 T cells were FACS-sorted as CD8+CD4-CCR7+CD45RA+ and collected into RLT Plus buffer. To test detection sensitivity, Jurkat RNA equivalent to over 8 TCR copies was spiked into samples of about 19,000-1,000,000 naive CD8 T cells. CD8 T cells were enriched using RosetteSep CD8+ T Cell Enrichment Cocktail and Ficoll-Paque, and the enriched cells then underwent ACK red cell lysis. The sample comprised naive CD8+ T cells from blood, with Jurkat cell RNA spiked in. What this sample's cell subset or site label stands for: FACS-sorted CD8+CD4-CCR7+CD45RA+ naive T cells. This TCR came from a human donor in good health. Some libraries in this study had Jurkat cell RNA spiked in. The sequence joins TRBV9 to TRBJ1-4; TRBD1 is perhaps the D gene, given 6 matching bases. The CDR3 protein sequence reads: CASSPDRFNEKLFF. The DNA is as follows: TGTGCCAGCAGCCCGGACAGATTCAATGAAAAACTGTTTTTT.